The rows below give T cell receptor beta chains drawn from one sample of a study of shared clonotypes between healthy human individuals. Method: immunoSEQ multiplex PCR; TCRdb's copy keeps in-frame clones and lacks some. In the table there are about 2 million clones, 90% to 95% of which are singletons. Sequencing was done on a sample of naive CD4+ T cells sorted from blood. The receptors derive from a young man in good health. Both conserved end residues are part of each CDR3. D genes are given only for firm matches. A clone size is listed for some rows: how often the clone was seen (once, few, many), or a class if it is expanded.

abundance,v_gene,j_gene,len,d_gene,CDR3nt,CDR3aa
.,TRBV30,TRBJ1-4,15,TRBD1,TGTGCCTGGAGTGCACAGGGGGGAGGGAAGGAAAAACTGTTTTTT,CAWSAQGGGKEKLFF
.,TRBV30,TRBJ2-7,17,TRBD2,TGTGCCTGGAGTGCCACGCTGACTAGCGGGAGGTCCTACGAGCAGTACTTC,CAWSATLTSGRSYEQYF
.,TRBV6-5,TRBJ1-1,13,.,TGTGCCAGCAGTTACGTCGCAGGGCCTGAAGCTTTCTTT,CASSYVAGPEAFF
.,TRBV5-1,TRBJ1-2,14,.,TGCGCCAGCAGCTTGGCGCCAGGGCAATATGGCTACACCTTC,CASSLAPGQYGYTF
.,TRBV5-1,TRBJ2-3,14,TRBD2,TGCGCCTCGGGAAGCGGGGGAAGCACAGATACGCAGTATTTT,CASGSGGSTDTQYF
.,TRBV4-1,TRBJ2-3,16,TRBD2,TGCGCCAGCAGCCAATTACGTTTCGGGGGGTCAGATACGCAGTATTTT,CASSQLRFGGSDTQYF
.,TRBV30,TRBJ2-1,12,.,TGTGCCTGGGACAGCCGTTCGGGCGAGCAGTTCTTC,CAWDSRSGEQFF
once,TRBV6-1,TRBJ1-2,13,.,TGTGCCAGCAGTGACGGGGTGGACTATGGCTACACCTTC,CASSDGVDYGYTF
.,TRBV9,TRBJ1-2,15,.,TGTGCCAGCAGCGTAACGGGCCGCGGCAACTATGGCTACACCTTC,CASSVTGRGNYGYTF
.,TRBV2,TRBJ2-2,14,TRBD2,TGTGCCAGCATCGGGACTAGCGGCACCGGGGAGCTGTTTTTT,CASIGTSGTGELFF
once,TRBV5-1,TRBJ2-7,14,TRBD2,TGCGCCAGCAGCTTGAGCGGGGTCCCCTACGAGCAGTACTTC,CASSLSGVPYEQYF
.,TRBV28,TRBJ1-2,15,.,TGTGCCAGCAGCCGACAGGCTGGGGACTCGTATGGCTACACCTTC,CASSRQAGDSYGYTF
once,TRBV7-2,TRBJ2-7,12,.,TGTGCCAGCTCCCGGGGATCCTACGAGCAGTACTTC,CASSRGSYEQYF
.,TRBV7-2,TRBJ2-1,16,TRBD2,TGTGCCAGCAGCTGGACTAGCGGGCCATCCTACAATGAGCAGTTCTTC,CASSWTSGPSYNEQFF
.,TRBV28,TRBJ1-2,12,.,TGTGCCAGCAGTATCGTAAGGGATGGCTACACCTTC,CASSIVRDGYTF
.,TRBV5-8,TRBJ2-3,15,.,TGTGCCAGCAGCTTCGGGGGTGTATTTACAGATACGCAGTATTTT,CASSFGGVFTDTQYF
.,TRBV6-6,TRBJ2-3,13,.,TGTGCCAGCAGTTACCCCGGCTCAGATACGCAGTATTTT,CASSYPGSDTQYF
.,TRBV28,TRBJ1-1,15,.,TGTGCCAGCAGTGTTGGACTCAACAAGAACACTGAAGCTTTCTTT,CASSVGLNKNTEAFF
.,TRBV7-2,TRBJ2-1,15,TRBD2,TGTGCCAGCAGCCCTGGGACTAGCGAGGTCGGTGAGCAGTTCTTC,CASSPGTSEVGEQFF
.,TRBV5-4,TRBJ2-3,14,.,TGTGCCAGCAGCTTGACACAGGGCACAGATACGCAGTATTTT,CASSLTQGTDTQYF
once,TRBV28,TRBJ2-2,15,.,TGTGCCAGCAGTCCTCGGACCCTTGGCACCGGGGAGCTGTTTTTT,CASSPRTLGTGELFF
.,TRBV29-1,TRBJ2-1,13,.,TGCAGCGTTGATCCTAATAATGGTAATGAGCAGTTCTTC,CSVDPNNGNEQFF
.,TRBV5-6,TRBJ2-1,15,.,TGTGCCAGCAGCTTGAAAACAGCCCTGTACAATGAGCAGTTCTTC,CASSLKTALYNEQFF
.,TRBV6-5,TRBJ1-5,16,.,TGTGCCAGCAGTTTCCCCCCTGACAGCCACAATCAGCCCCAGCATTTT,CASSFPPDSHNQPQHF
.,TRBV19,TRBJ1-6,15,.,TGTGCCAGTAGTATTTATCCAGGGGTTGGTTCACCCCTCCACTTT,CASSIYPGVGSPLHF
.,TRBV10-3,TRBJ1-1,15,TRBD1,TGTGCCATCAGTGATGCCGGGACAGGGAACACTGAAGCTTTCTTT,CAISDAGTGNTEAFF
.,TRBV4-2,TRBJ2-7,12,.,TGTGCCAGCAGCCAAGAGGAGAGGGAGCAGTACTTC,CASSQEEREQYF
.,TRBV5-1,TRBJ2-5,14,.,TGCGCCAGCAGCCTCGGGACCAAGGGTGAGACCCAGTACTTC,CASSLGTKGETQYF
once,TRBV16,TRBJ1-2,13,.,TGTGCCAGCAGCTCTAAGGTGAGCTATGGCTACACCTTC,CASSSKVSYGYTF
.,TRBV6-5,TRBJ1-1,14,TRBD1,TGTGCCAGCAGCTCGGGACAGATGAACACTGAAGCTTTCTTT,CASSSGQMNTEAFF
.,TRBV7-9,TRBJ2-7,14,.,TGTGCCAGCAGCTTAGACGGGGGGCCCTACGAGCAGTACTTC,CASSLDGGPYEQYF
.,TRBV19,TRBJ1-1,15,.,TGTGCCAGTAGTATTTCGGCAGGGAGGGACACTGAAGCTTTCTTT,CASSISAGRDTEAFF
.,TRBV25-1,TRBJ2-7,14,TRBD1,TGTGCCAGCAGTGAAGGAGGGACAGGCTACGAGCAGTACTTC,CASSEGGTGYEQYF
.,TRBV5-1,TRBJ2-4,12,.,TGCGCCAGCAGCTTGAGCAAAAACATTCAGTACTTC,CASSLSKNIQYF
.,TRBV7-8,TRBJ1-3,19,TRBD1,TGTGCCAGCAGCTTAAGGAGGGCAGGGGGAACGTTCTCTGGAAACACCATATATTTT,CASSLRRAGGTFSGNTIYF
.,TRBV10-2,TRBJ2-1,15,TRBD2,TGCGCCAGCAGACCGGCGGGAGGGCCGGGGAATGAGCAGTTCTTC,CASRPAGGPGNEQFF
.,TRBV5-4,TRBJ1-2,13,.,TGTGCCAGCAGCTTGGCAGACCTATATGGCTACACCTTC,CASSLADLYGYTF
.,TRBV25-1,TRBJ2-7,15,.,TGTGCCAGCAGTGACCATACTCTCGAGGGTTGCGAGCAGTACTTC,CASSDHTLEGCEQYF
.,TRBV5-1,TRBJ1-1,13,.,TGCGCCAGCAGCTTGGATTTGGCCACTGAAGCTTTCTTT,CASSLDLATEAFF
.,TRBV11-2,TRBJ2-1,13,.,TGTGCCAGCAGCCAAAGGCGGGAAAGTGAGCAGTTCTTC,CASSQRRESEQFF
.,TRBV6-6,TRBJ2-4,16,.,TGTGCCAGCAGTTACTCGAGTGGGAAGGGCAAAAACATTCAGTACTTC,CASSYSSGKGKNIQYF
.,TRBV7-9,TRBJ2-3,14,TRBD2,TGTGCCAGCAGTAGAAGCGGGGGCACAGATACGCAGTATTTT,CASSRSGGTDTQYF
.,TRBV6-5,TRBJ2-1,15,TRBD1,TGTGCCAGCAGTGTCCGGGACAGGCTCTACAATGAGCAGTTCTTC,CASSVRDRLYNEQFF
.,TRBV2,TRBJ2-2,15,.,TGTGCCAGCAGTGAAAGGTCGTTGATAACCGGGGAGCTGTTTTTT,CASSERSLITGELFF
.,TRBV9,TRBJ1-2,15,.,TGTGCCAGCAGCGTAACTATGGGACTTAAGAATGGCTACACCTTC,CASSVTMGLKNGYTF
.,TRBV29-1,TRBJ1-1,14,.,TGCAGCGTTGAAGCCAGGACAGAGAACACTGAAGCTTTCTTT,CSVEARTENTEAFF
.,TRBV7-9,TRBJ2-7,13,TRBD2,TGTGCCAGCAGCTTAACCCGGACTAGCGGCATAACCTTC,CASSLTRTSGITF
.,TRBV12-5,TRBJ2-7,15,TRBD2,TGTGCTAGTGGTTTGGTTAGCGGGATGCGCAGCGAGCAGTACTTC,CASGLVSGMRSEQYF
.,TRBV11-2,TRBJ2-7,13,TRBD1,TGTGCCAGCAAAAGGGCAGGGGGCTACGAGCAGTACTTC,CASKRAGGYEQYF
.,TRBV11-2,TRBJ1-2,15,TRBD1,TGTGCCAGCAGCCCAAGTGGTCAGGGGGCGGTTGGCTACACCTTC,CASSPSGQGAVGYTF
.,TRBV9,TRBJ2-3,15,.,TGTGCCAGCAGCCTCAGGGGGGTTAGCACAGATACGCAGTATTTT,CASSLRGVSTDTQYF
.,TRBV5-4,TRBJ2-5,18,TRBD2,TGTGCCAGCAGCCCGGGACTAGCGGGGGGGATACTCCAAGAGACCCAGTACTTC,CASSPGLAGGILQETQYF
.,TRBV9,TRBJ1-6,17,TRBD1,TGTGCCAGCAGCGTAGATTCGGGGACAGCTTATAATTCACCCCTCCACTTT,CASSVDSGTAYNSPLHF
.,TRBV9,TRBJ2-1,12,TRBD1,TGTGCCAGCAGCCCCGAGGGACAGGACCAGTTCTTC,CASSPEGQDQFF
.,TRBV30,TRBJ2-2,14,TRBD1,TGTGCCTGGAGCCGGGACAGGGGGTCGCGGGAGCTGTTTTTT,CAWSRDRGSRELFF
.,TRBV6-1,TRBJ2-7,15,TRBD1,TGTGCCAGCAGTGGGACAGGGCTTACCTCCTACGAGCAGTACTTC,CASSGTGLTSYEQYF
.,TRBV5-1,TRBJ2-1,17,TRBD2,TGCGCCAGCAGCTTGGGGTCTAGCGGGAGGGTTTACAATGAGCAGTTCTTC,CASSLGSSGRVYNEQFF
.,TRBV2,TRBJ1-6,15,TRBD1,TGTGCCAGCAGTGGCCGGGACAGGGAGAATTCACCCCTCCACTTT,CASSGRDRENSPLHF
.,TRBV6-6,TRBJ2-6,15,.,TGTGCCAGCAGTTACGGGCACTCTGGGGCCAACGTCCTGACTTTC,CASSYGHSGANVLTF